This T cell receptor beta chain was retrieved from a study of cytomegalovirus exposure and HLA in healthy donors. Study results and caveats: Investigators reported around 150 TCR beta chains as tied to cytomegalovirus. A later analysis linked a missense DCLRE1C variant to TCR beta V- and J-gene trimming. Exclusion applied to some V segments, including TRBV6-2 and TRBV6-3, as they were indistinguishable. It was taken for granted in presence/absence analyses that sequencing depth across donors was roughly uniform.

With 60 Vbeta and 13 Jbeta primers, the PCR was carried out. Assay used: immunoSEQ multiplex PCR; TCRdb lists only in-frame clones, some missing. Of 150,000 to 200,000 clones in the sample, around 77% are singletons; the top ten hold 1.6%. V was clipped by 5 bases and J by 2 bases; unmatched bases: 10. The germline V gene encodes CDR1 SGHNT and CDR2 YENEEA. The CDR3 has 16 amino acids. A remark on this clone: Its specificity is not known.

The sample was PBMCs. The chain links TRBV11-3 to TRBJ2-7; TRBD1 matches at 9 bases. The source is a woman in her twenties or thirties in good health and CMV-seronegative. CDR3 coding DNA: TGTGCCAGCAGCCCCTCCACCGGGACAGGGACCTACGAGCAGTACTTC. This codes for CASSPSTGTGTYEQYF.